This T cell receptor beta chain appears in the sequencing data of a study of Ad26.COV2.S vaccination and SARS-CoV-2 variants. The treatment is: roughly 19 received Ad26.COV2.S at low or high dose, single or two shots; roughly 5 received placebo; per-sample allocation not given. After the first vaccine or placebo injection, samples were drawn on day 63. Generated by immunoSEQ multiplex PCR, the TCRdb table keeps only in-frame clones and is missing some. The table shows over 450,000 clones, with 80% to 90% occurring only once. This specimen was peripheral blood, taken in a trial of Ad26.COV2.S vaccine versus placebo. This clonotype originated in a person aged 18-65 years who received the Ad26.COV2.S COVID-19 vaccine or a placebo.

The CDR3 sequence: CASSLGGGRSLSYEQYF. As DNA, the CDR3 is TGTGCCAGCAGCCTGGGGGGGGGCAGAAGTCTATCCTACGAGCAGTACTTC. The chain is built from TRBV11-2 and TRBJ2-7; the D gene is possibly TRBD2 (7 bases). Germline V gene lookup returns CDR1 SGHAT and CDR2 FQNNGV. Trimming cost V 5 bases and J 1 base, with 21 bases left between them. The CDR3 is 17 amino acids.